The clone carrying this T cell receptor beta chain was found many times. Documented time point: newly diagnosed GD, antithyroid drugs for less than 3 months. Extracted RNA from PBMCs served as the source of the TCR library. V was cut by 4 bases and J by 3 bases, with 9 bases left in between. The CDR3 sequence is 13 residues long. Germline V lookup: CDR1 LGHDT, CDR2 YNNKEL (reference sequence). The record originates from a study of regulatory T cells in long-lasting Graves disease. Assembly of TCR beta libraries relied on iRepertoire HTBI primers together with Arm-PCR of CDR3 regions. Each CDR3 protein gets one entry after TCRdb re-called the multiplex PCR reads with MiXCR. The repertoire has approximately 230,000 distinct CDR3 sequences, around 19% of them found once; the top ten carry more than 20%.

The chain combines TRBV3-1 with TRBJ2-5; a weak D match, TRBD2 (5 bases). This TCR came from a female donor with Graves disease. Sequenced material: peripheral blood mononuclear cells (PBMCs), taken at new diagnosis, from a patient treated with antithyroid drugs. The CDR3 region has the DNA TGTGCCAGCAGCCTACGGGAAGAAGAGACCCAGTACTTC. The encoded protein is CASSLREEETQYF.